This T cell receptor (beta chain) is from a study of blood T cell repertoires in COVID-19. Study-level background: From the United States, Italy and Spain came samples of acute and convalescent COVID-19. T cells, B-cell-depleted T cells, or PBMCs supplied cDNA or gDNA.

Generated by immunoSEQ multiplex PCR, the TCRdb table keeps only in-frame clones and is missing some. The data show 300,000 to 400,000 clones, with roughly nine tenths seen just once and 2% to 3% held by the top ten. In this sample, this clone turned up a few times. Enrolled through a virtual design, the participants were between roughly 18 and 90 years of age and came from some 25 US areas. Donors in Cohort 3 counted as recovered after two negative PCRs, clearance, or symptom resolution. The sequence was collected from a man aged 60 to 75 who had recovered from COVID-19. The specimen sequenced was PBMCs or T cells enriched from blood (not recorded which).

The CDR3 loop is CASSTSGRISDEQFF. The DNA of the CDR3 is TGCGCCAGCAGCACTAGCGGGAGAATAAGCGATGAGCAGTTCTTC. The chain combines TRBV5-1 with TRBJ2-1; TRBD2 matches 11 bases. The CDR3 consists of 15 residues. The V segment lost 4 bases and the J segment 8 bases; nucleotides outside the gene matches: 8. Germline CDR1 reads SGHRS; CDR2 reads YFSETQ.